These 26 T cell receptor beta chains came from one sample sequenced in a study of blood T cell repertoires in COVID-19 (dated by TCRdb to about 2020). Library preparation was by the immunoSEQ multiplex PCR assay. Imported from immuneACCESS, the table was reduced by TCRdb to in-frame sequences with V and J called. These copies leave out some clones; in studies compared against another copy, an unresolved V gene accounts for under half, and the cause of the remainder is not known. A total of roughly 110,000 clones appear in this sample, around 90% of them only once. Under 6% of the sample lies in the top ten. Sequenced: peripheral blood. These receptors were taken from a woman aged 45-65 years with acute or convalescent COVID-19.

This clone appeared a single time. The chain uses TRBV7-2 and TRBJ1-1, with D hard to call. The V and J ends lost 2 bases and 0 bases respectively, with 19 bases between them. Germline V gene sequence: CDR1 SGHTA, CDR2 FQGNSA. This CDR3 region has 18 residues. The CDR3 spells CASSLRIRGGSLNTEAFF. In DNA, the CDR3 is TGTGCCAGCAGCTTACGGATTCGAGGAGGCAGCCTGAACACTGAAGCTTTCTTT.

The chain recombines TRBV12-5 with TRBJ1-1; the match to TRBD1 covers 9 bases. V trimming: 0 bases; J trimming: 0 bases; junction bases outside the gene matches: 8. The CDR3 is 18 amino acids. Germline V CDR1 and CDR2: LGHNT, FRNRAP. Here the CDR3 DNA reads TGTGCTAGTGGTTTGGTACTCGGGACAGGGCCGATGAACACTGAAGCTTTCTTT. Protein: CASGLVLGTGPMNTEAFF. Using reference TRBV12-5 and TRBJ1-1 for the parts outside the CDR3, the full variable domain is DARVTQTPRHKVTEMGQEVTMRCQPILGHNTVFWYRQTMMQGLELLAYFRNRAPLDDSGMPKDRFSAEMPDATLATLKIQPSEPRDSAVYFCASGLVLGTGPMNTEAFFGQGTRLTVV.

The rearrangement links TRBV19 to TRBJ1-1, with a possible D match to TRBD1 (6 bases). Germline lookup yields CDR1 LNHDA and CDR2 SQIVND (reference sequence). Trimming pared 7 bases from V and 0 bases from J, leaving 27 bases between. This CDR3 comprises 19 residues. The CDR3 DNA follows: TGTGCCAGTATCGCACTGCCCCTACGGACAAGGGGGATGAACACTGAAGCTTTCTTT. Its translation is CASIALPLRTRGMNTEAFF.

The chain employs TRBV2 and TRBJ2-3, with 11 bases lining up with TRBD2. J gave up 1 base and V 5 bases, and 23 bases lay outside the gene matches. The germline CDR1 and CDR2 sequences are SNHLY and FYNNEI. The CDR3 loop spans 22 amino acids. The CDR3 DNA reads TGTGCCAGCAGTCGACTAGCGGGACACCTGTGGCCAGTCGGTTCAGGCACAGATACGCAGTATTTT. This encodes CASSRLAGHLWPVGSGTDTQYF. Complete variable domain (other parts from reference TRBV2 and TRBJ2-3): EPEVTQTPSHQVTQMGQEVILRCVPISNHLYFYWYRQILGQKVEFLVSFYNNEISEKSEIFDDQFSVERPDGSNFTLKIRSTKLEDSAMYFCASSRLAGHLWPVGSGTDTQYFGPGTRLTVL.

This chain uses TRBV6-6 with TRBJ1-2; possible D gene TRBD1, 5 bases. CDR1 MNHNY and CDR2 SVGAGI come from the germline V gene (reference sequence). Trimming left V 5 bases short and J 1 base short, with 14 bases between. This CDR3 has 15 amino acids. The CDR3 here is CASSDDGGFNYGYTF. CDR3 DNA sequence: TGTGCCAGCAGTGACGACGGGGGATTTAACTATGGCTACACCTTC.

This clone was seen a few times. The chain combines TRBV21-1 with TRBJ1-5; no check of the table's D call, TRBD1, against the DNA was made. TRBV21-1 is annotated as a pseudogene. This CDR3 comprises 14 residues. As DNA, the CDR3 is TGTGCCAGCAGCAGGGGACAGGATCATCAGCCCCAGCATTTT. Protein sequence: CASSRGQDHQPQHF.

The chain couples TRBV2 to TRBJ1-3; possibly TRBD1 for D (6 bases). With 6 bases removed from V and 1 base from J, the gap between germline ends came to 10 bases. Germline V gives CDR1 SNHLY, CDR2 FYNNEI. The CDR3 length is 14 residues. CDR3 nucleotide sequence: TGTGCCAGCAGGTTCCAGGGGTCTGGAAACACCATATATTTT. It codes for CASRFQGSGNTIYF.

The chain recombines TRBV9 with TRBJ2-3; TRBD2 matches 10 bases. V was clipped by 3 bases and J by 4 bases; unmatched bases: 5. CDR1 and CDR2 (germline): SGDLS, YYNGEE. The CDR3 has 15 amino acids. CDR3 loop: CASSAASGGSDTQYF. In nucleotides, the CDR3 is TGTGCCAGCAGCGCCGCTAGCGGGGGATCAGATACGCAGTATTTT. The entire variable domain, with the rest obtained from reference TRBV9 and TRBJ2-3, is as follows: DSGVTQTPKHLITATGQRVTLRCSPRSGDLSVYWYQQSLDQGLQFLIQYYNGEERAKGNILERFSAQQFPDLHSELNLSSLELGDSALYFCASSAASGGSDTQYFGPGTRLTVL.

The CDR3 DNA follows: TGTGCCAGCAGTTTACCGCGCTCCTATGGCTACACCTTC. Protein sequence: CASSLPRSYGYTF. The chain is built from TRBV28 and TRBJ1-2; D uncertain. This CDR3 comprises 13 residues. Germline lookup yields CDR1 MDHEN and CDR2 SYDVKM. V was trimmed by 2 bases and J by 4 bases, leaving 8 bases between them.

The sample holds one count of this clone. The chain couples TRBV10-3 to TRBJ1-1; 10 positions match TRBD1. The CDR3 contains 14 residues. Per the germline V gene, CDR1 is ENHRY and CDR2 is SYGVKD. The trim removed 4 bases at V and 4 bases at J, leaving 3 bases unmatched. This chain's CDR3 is CAISGGQGFTEAFF. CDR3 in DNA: TGTGCCATCAGTGGGGGACAGGGGTTCACTGAAGCTTTCTTT.

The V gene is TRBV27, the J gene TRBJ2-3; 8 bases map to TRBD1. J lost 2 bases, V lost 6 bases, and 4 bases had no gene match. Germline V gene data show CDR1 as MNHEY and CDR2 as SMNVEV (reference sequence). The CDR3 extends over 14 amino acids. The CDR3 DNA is TGTGCCAGCAGCAAGGGACAGGACACAGATACGCAGTATTTT. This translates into CASSKGQDTDTQYF.

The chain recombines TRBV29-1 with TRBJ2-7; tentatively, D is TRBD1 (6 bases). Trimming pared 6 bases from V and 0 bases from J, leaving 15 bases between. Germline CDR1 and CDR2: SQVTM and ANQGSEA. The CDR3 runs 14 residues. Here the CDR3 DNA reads TGCAGCGTCGGAAGGTGGGACACCTCCTACGAGCAGTACTTC. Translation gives CSVGRWDTSYEQYF.

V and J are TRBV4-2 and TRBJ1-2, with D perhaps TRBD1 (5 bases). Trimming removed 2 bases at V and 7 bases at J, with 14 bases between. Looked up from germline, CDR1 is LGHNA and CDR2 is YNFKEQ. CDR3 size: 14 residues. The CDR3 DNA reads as TGTGCCAGCAGCCAACTAGAAGGGGATTCTGGCTACACCTTC. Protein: CASSQLEGDSGYTF.

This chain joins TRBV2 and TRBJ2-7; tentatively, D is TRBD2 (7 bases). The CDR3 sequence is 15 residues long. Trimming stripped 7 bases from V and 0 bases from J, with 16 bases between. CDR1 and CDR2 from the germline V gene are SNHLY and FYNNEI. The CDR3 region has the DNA TGTGCCAGCATCCCGGGGGGCGGGAGCTCCTACGAGCAGTACTTC. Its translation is CASIPGGGSSYEQYF.

The CDR3: CASRVQGVHEQYF. The DNA of the CDR3 is TGTGCCAGCAGAGTCCAGGGGGTCCACGAGCAGTACTTC. The chain carries TRBV11-2 and TRBJ2-7, with 7 bases aligning to TRBD1. The V segment lost 6 bases and the J segment 5 bases; nucleotides outside the gene matches: 7. The CDR3 runs to 13 residues. Germline CDR1 is SGHAT and CDR2 is FQNNGV.

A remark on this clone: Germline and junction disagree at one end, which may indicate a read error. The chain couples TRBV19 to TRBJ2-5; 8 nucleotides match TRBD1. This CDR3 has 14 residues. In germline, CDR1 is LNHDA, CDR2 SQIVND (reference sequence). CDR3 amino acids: CASSVDRGAETQYF. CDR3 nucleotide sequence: TGTGCCAGTAGTGTAGACAGGGGAGCAGAGACCCAGTACTTC.

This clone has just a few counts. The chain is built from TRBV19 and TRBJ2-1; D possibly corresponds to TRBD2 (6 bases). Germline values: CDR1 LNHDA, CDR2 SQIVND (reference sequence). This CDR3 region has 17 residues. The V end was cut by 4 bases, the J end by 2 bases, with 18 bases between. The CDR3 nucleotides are TGTGCCAGTAGTAGGTGGGGGGATTCGGGCGCCTACAATGAGCAGTTCTTC. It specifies CASSRWGDSGAYNEQFF.

The CDR3 is CATAQGTNEKLFF. DNA of the CDR3: TGTGCCACAGCACAGGGGACTAATGAAAAACTGTTTTTT. This rearrangement joins TRBV28 to TRBJ1-4; 7 bases are shared with TRBD1. V shed 10 bases, J shed 2 bases, and the junction held 4 bases outside the gene matches. Germline CDR1 and CDR2: MDHEN and SYDVKM. The CDR3 totals 13 residues. Complete variable domain (other parts from reference TRBV28 and TRBJ1-4): DVKVTQSSRYLVKRTGEKVFLECVQDMDHENMFWYRQDPGLGLRLIYFSYDVKMKEKGDIPEGYSVSREKKERFSLILESASTNQTSMYLCATAQGTNEKLFFGSGTQLSVL.

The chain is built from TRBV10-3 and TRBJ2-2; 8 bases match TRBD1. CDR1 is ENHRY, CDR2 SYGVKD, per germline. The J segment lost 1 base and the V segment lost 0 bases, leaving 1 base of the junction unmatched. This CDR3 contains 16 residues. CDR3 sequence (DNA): TGTGCCATCAGTGAGTCCGGGACAGGGAACACCGGGGAGCTGTTTTTT. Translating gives CAISESGTGNTGELFF.

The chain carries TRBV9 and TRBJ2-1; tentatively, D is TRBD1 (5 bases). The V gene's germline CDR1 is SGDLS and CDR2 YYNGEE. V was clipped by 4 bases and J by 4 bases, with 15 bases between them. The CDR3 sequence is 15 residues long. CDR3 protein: CASSPGQGQYNEQFF. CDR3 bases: TGTGCCAGCAGCCCCGGGCAGGGTCAATACAATGAGCAGTTCTTC.

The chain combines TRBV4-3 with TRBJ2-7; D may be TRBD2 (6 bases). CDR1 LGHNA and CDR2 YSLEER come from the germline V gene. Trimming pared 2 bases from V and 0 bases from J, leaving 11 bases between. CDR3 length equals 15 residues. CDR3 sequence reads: CASSQKMEGSYEQYF. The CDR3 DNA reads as TGCGCCAGCAGCCAAAAAATGGAGGGCTCCTACGAGCAGTACTTC.

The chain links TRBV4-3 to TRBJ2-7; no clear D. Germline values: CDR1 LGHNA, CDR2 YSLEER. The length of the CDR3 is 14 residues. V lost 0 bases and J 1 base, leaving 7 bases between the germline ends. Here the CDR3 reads CASSQDGGSYEQYF. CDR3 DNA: TGCGCCAGCAGCCAAGATGGCGGATCCTACGAGCAGTACTTC.

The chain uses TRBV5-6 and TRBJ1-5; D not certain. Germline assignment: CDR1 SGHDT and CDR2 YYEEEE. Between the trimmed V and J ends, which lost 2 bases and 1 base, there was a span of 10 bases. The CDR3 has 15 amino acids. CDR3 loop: CASSLTGMSNQPQHF. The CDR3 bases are TGTGCCAGCAGCTTAACGGGTATGAGCAATCAGCCCCAGCATTTT.

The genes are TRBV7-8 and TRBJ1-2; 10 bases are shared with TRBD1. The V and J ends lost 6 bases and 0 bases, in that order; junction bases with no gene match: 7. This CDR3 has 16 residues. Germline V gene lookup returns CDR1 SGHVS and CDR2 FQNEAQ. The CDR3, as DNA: TGTGCCAGCAGACCTGACAGGGGGCGGACTAACTATGGCTACACCTTC. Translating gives CASRPDRGRTNYGYTF. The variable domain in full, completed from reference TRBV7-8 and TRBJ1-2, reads GAGVSQSPRYKVAKRGQDVALRCDPISGHVSLFWYQQALGQGPEFLTYFQNEAQLDKSGLPSDRFFAERPEGSVSTLKIQRTQQEDSAVYLCASRPDRGRTNYGYTFGSGTRLTVV.

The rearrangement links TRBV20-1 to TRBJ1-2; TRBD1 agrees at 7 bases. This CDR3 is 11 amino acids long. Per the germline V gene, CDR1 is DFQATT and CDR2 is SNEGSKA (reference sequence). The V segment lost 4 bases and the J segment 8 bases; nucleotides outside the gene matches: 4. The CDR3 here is CSAMYRGGYTF. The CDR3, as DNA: TGCAGTGCTATGTACAGGGGAGGCTACACCTTC.

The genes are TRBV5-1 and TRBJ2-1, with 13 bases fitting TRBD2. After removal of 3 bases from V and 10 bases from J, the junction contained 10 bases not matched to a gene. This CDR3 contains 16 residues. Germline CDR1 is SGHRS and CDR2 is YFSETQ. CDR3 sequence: CASSSPGLAGAGEQFF. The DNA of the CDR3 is TGCGCCAGCAGCTCCCCCGGACTAGCGGGGGCGGGGGAGCAGTTCTTC.